This TCR beta chain was observed in a study of T-cell memory formation after mild COVID-19. In regard to this clonotype: As yet, its antigen is unknown.

This CDR3 is 17 amino acids long. Trimming stripped 4 bases from V and 2 bases from J, with 21 bases between. TCRdb re-derived calls from the 5' RACE reads in MiXCR, one entry per CDR3 protein. The table shows 450,000 to 700,000 distinct CDR3 sequences, with around 17% occurring only once. Notes on the study in general: SARS-CoV-2 specificity of second-wave clones peaking day 37 was unconfirmed. Researchers found some responding clones in pre-infection memory, a sign that cross-reactive memory joined.

The chain employs TRBV12-3 or TRBV12-4 and TRBJ2-7; the D gene could be TRBD1 or TRBD2 (5 bases each). The sample consisted of PBMCs or a T cell subset sorted from them (not recorded which). This receptor was obtained from an adult woman who had mild COVID-19 (a few samples of this study predate the infection). Cell type and time point are not known. This CDR3 is CASSSNSGTHETYEQYF. DNA for the CDR3: TGTGCCAGCAGTTCCAATTCCGGGACCCATGAAACCTACGAGCAGTACTTC.